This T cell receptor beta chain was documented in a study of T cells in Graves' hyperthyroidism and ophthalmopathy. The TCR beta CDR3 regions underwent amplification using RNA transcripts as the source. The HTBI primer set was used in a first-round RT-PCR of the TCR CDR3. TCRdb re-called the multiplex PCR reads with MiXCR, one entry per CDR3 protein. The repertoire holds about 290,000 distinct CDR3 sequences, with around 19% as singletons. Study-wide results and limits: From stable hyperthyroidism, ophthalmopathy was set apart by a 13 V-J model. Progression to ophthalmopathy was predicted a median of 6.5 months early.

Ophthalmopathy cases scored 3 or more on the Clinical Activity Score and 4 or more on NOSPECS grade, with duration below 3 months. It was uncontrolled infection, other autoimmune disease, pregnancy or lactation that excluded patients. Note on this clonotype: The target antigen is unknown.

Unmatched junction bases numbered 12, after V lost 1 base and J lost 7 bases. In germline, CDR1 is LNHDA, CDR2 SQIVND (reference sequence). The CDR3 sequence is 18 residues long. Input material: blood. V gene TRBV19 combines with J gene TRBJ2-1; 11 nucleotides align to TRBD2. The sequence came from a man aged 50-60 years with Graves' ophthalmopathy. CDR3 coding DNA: TGTGCCAGTAGTATAGCAGGAGTTAGCGGGAGGGCCTTTAATGAGCAGTTCTTC. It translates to CASSIAGVSGRAFNEQFF.